The text below deals with one T cell receptor beta chain. Its antigen is as yet unknown. Unmatched junction bases numbered 7, after V lost 2 bases and J lost 4 bases. The CDR3 is made up of 15 amino acids. Germline lookup yields CDR1 MNHEY and CDR2 SMNVEV (reference sequence). This record belongs to a study of cytomegalovirus exposure and HLA in healthy donors. Study-level results: Three chains linked to CMV were shown in vitro to be specific for CMV antigens. Most TCR sequences showed up rarely, but some public TCRs showed up in many donors.

Amplification used 60 Vbeta primers and 13 Jbeta primers. Generated by immunoSEQ multiplex PCR, the TCRdb table keeps only in-frame clones and is missing some. This repertoire comprises tens of thousands of clones; its ten largest clones make up 4.5% to 5%. This clonotype originated in a woman aged 40 to 50 in good health and CMV-seropositive. The chain is built from TRBV27 and TRBJ1-2; 7 nucleotides align to TRBD1. Sequencing used PBMCs. CDR3 loop: CASSLRGTASYGYTF. CDR3 in DNA: TGTGCCAGCAGTTTACGCGGGACAGCAAGCTATGGCTACACCTTC.